A selection of T cell receptor beta chains follows, all from one sample in a study of T cell responses to AZD1222 COVID-19 vaccine. Clones were read by immunoSEQ multiplex PCR, and TCRdb kept only the in-frame ones, dropping some. The table has under 150,000 clones, approximately 93% seen once; the top ten hold 2.5% to 3.5%. Sequencing was performed on peripheral blood, taken on day 0 of AZD1222 vaccination. The receptor set was obtained from an adult in good health. Each CDR3 is given with its conserved first and last residue. Fields, in order: J gene, D gene, clone size, V gene, CDR3 DNA, CDR3 protein. D genes are given only for firm matches. Size values are once, few and many counts, or a class for expanded clones, and some rows have none.

>TRBJ1-5|TRBD1|NA|TRBV4-2
TGTGCCAGCAGCCAAACAGGGGCGTATAGCAATCAGCCCCAGCATTTT
CASSQTGAYSNQPQHF
>TRBJ2-7|NA|once|TRBV4-1
TGCGCCAGCAGCCAATACCAGAATATTGAGCAGTACTTC
CASSQYQNIEQYF
>TRBJ2-1|TRBD2|NA|TRBV5-1
TGCGCCAGCAGCTTGCATGCTAGCGGGAGAAATGAGCAGTTCTTC
CASSLHASGRNEQFF
>TRBJ1-1|NA|once|TRBV10-3
TGTGCCATCAGAAAGGAAGGGAACACTGAAGCTTTCTTT
CAIRKEGNTEAFF
>TRBJ1-1|NA|NA|TRBV7-9
TGTGCCATTAGGGTAGGTACAGGGACTGAAGCTTTCTTT
CAIRVGTGTEAFF
>TRBJ1-2|TRBD1|NA|TRBV29-1
TGCAGCGTGGGGGGACAGGGGAACTATGGCTACACCTTC
CSVGGQGNYGYTF
>TRBJ2-7|TRBD2|NA|TRBV7-9
TGTGCCAGCAGCCCCCGGGGGGTCGAGCAGTACTTC
CASSPRGVEQYF
>TRBJ2-7|NA|once|TRBV4-2
TGTGCCAGCAGCCAAGATTGGAACTACGAGCAGTACTTC
CASSQDWNYEQYF
>TRBJ2-2|NA|NA|TRBV13
TGTGCCAGCAGACCCCGGGACATCAACACCGGGGAGCTGTTTTTT
CASRPRDINTGELFF
>TRBJ1-2|NA|NA|TRBV3-1/TRBV3-2
TGTGCCAGCAGCCCCAGGGTTGGTGATGGCTACACCTTC
CASSPRVGDGYTF
>TRBJ1-3|NA|NA|TRBV10-2
TGCGCCAGCTATGGGGTCGCAGGCCTAGACTCTGGAAACACCATATATTTT
CASYGVAGLDSGNTIYF
>TRBJ1-2|NA|NA|TRBV9
TGTGCCAGCCAGAAGGAGGGTGGCTACACCTTC
CASQKEGGYTF
>TRBJ1-2|TRBD1|NA|TRBV15
TGTGCCACCAGCAGAGGAGACAGGGTTGACTATGGCTACACCTTC
CATSRGDRVDYGYTF
>TRBJ2-7|TRBD1|NA|TRBV4-2
TGTGCCAGCAGCCTGACGACAGGGGTCTCCTACGAGCAGTACTTC
CASSLTTGVSYEQYF
>TRBJ2-7|TRBD2|NA|TRBV9
TGTGCCAGCAGCGAAGGGACTAGCGTCGAGCAGTACTTC
CASSEGTSVEQYF
>TRBJ1-2|NA|NA|TRBV4-1
TGCGCCAGCAGCCAACACCTCCGCCGGCGGAGAGGCTACACCTTC
CASSQHLRRRRGYTF
>TRBJ1-4|NA|NA|TRBV7-9
TGTGCCAGCAGCTTAGCGGACTTTAAACTGTTTTTT
CASSLADFKLFF
>TRBJ2-5|TRBD1|NA|TRBV6-5
TGTGCCAGCACTCAACAGGGGGGACGGCAAGAGACCCAGTACTTC
CASTQQGGRQETQYF
>TRBJ1-2|NA|NA|TRBV18
TGTGCCAGCTCCTTGGCGGGGGCGCACCGCTATGGCTACACCTTC
CASSLAGAHRYGYTF
>TRBJ1-1|NA|few|TRBV2
TGTGCCAGCAGTGAAGGGGGGGCTTGGACTGAAGCTTTCTTT
CASSEGGAWTEAFF
>TRBJ2-7|TRBD2|NA|TRBV9
TGTGCCAGCAGCGTAGTTCTAGCGGGGGTCAACGAGCAGTACTTC
CASSVVLAGVNEQYF
>TRBJ1-1|NA|NA|TRBV19
TGTGCCAGTAGTATCGCTAGCAGGTCTCTATCTGAAGCTTTCTTT
CASSIASRSLSEAFF
>TRBJ1-3|NA|NA|TRBV12-3/TRBV12-4
TGTGCCAGCAGTTTGGGAAACACCATATATTTT
CASSLGNTIYF
>TRBJ1-3|NA|NA|TRBV7-2
TGTGCCAGCAGCTTTCGCCCAGGCGGGCGCGGAAACACCATATATTTT
CASSFRPGGRGNTIYF
>TRBJ1-5|NA|NA|TRBV11-2
TGTGCCAGCAGTATAACGGGGAATAATCAGCCCCAGCATTTT
CASSITGNNQPQHF
>TRBJ2-2|NA|NA|TRBV29-1
TGCAGCGTTGGGGACGGACCCAACACCGGGGAGCTGTTTTTT
CSVGDGPNTGELFF
>TRBJ1-1|TRBD1|NA|TRBV7-8
TGTGCCAGCAGCCTGGGACAGGGGATCACTGAAGCTTTCTTT
CASSLGQGITEAFF
>TRBJ2-7|NA|once|TRBV27
TGTGCCAGCAGTTTATGGGGCGGCCCGTACGAGCAGTACTTC
CASSLWGGPYEQYF
>TRBJ2-1|NA|NA|TRBV30
TGTGCCTGCAACTGGGCGGGTTATAACTACAATGAGCAGTTCTTC
CACNWAGYNYNEQFF
>TRBJ1-2|NA|NA|TRBV7-9
TGTGCCAGCAGCGGAGGGGAGGGCTATGGCTACACCTTC
CASSGGEGYGYTF
>TRBJ1-6|NA|NA|TRBV6-5
TGTGCCAGCAGTCCCTTCGCCCGTTATAATTCACCCCTCCACTTT
CASSPFARYNSPLHF
>TRBJ2-1|TRBD2|NA|TRBV28
TGTGCCAGCAGCCGCACCTTGACTAGCGGAGACAATGAGCAGTTCTTC
CASSRTLTSGDNEQFF
>TRBJ2-2|NA|NA|TRBV28
TGTGCCAGCACTAAAGGGGGATTCGACACCGGGGAGCTGTTTTTT
CASTKGGFDTGELFF
>TRBJ2-3|NA|NA|TRBV5-1
TGCGCCAGCAGCGTTAGCACAGCTAGCACAGATACGCAGTATTTT
CASSVSTASTDTQYF
>TRBJ1-2|NA|NA|TRBV7-9
TGTGCCAGCAGCCCCGTGAGGGGAGACTATGGCTACACCTTC
CASSPVRGDYGYTF
>TRBJ2-1|NA|NA|TRBV3-1/TRBV3-2
TGTGCCAGCAGCCAAGCGGGGATCTCCTACAATGAGCAGTTCTTC
CASSQAGISYNEQFF
>TRBJ1-5|TRBD1|NA|TRBV30
TGTGCCTCCCTCGTTACCCGGGACAGGGCACATCAGCCCCAGCATTTT
CASLVTRDRAHQPQHF
>TRBJ1-2|NA|NA|TRBV5-4
TGTGCCAGCAGCTTGGAGGGTTGGGGCTACACCTTC
CASSLEGWGYTF
>TRBJ2-1|TRBD2|NA|TRBV11-2
TGTGCCAGCAGCTTAGATTGGACTAGCGGGAGCAAGTTCTTC
CASSLDWTSGSKFF
>TRBJ2-7|TRBD2|once|TRBV7-2
TGTGCCAGCAGCTTAGAGGGGACTAGCGGTTCTATGGAGCAGTACTTC
CASSLEGTSGSMEQYF
>TRBJ1-3|NA|once|TRBV12-3/TRBV12-4
TGTGCCAGCAGTTCCGGGGACCTCGATTTT
CASSSGDLDF
>TRBJ2-7|NA|once|TRBV13
TGTGCCAGCAGCTTAGGCGCAGGTCTCCCCTACGAGCAGTACTTC
CASSLGAGLPYEQYF
>TRBJ1-6|NA|NA|TRBV19
TGTGCCAGTACCGGGACAATTGGTTCACCCCTCCACTTT
CASTGTIGSPLHF
>TRBJ2-1|TRBD1|NA|TRBV5-1
TGCGCCAGCAGAATCGGGACAGCTGCCCATGAGCAGTTCTTC
CASRIGTAAHEQFF
>TRBJ2-7|TRBD1|few|TRBV6-5
TGTGCCAGCAGTTACTCAGGGACAGGGTATGACGAGCAGTACTTC
CASSYSGTGYDEQYF
>TRBJ1-5|TRBD1|NA|TRBV6-2/TRBV6-3
TGTGCCAGCAGTTTCCGACAGGGAGCAGGTGGCCAGCCCCAGCATTTT
CASSFRQGAGGQPQHF
>TRBJ1-6|NA|NA|TRBV6-5
TGTGCCAGCAGTTACTCGAAGGTGGGCGTGCCACCCCTCCACTTT
CASSYSKVGVPPLHF
>TRBJ2-1|NA|NA|TRBV15
TGTGCCACCAGCAGGTATGAGGTGAATGAGCAGTTCTTC
CATSRYEVNEQFF
>TRBJ2-2|NA|few|TRBV15
TGTGCCACCAGCAGATCGAAGGGGACCGGGGAGCTGTTTTTT
CATSRSKGTGELFF
>TRBJ2-1|NA|NA|TRBV9
TGTGCCAGCAGCGCCCCCGGGACACCTTCCTTAGCGGAACAGTTCTTC
CASSAPGTPSLAEQFF
>TRBJ2-7|TRBD1|NA|TRBV27
TGTGCCAGCTCTATGGGACAGAACTACGAGCAGTACTTC
CASSMGQNYEQYF
>TRBJ1-6|NA|NA|TRBV30
TGTGCCTGCTCTCGGGGAGGGGACAATTCACCCCTCCACTTT
CACSRGGDNSPLHF
>TRBJ2-1|NA|NA|TRBV19
TGTGCCAGTAGTATTGGGGCTAGCTACGGTTACAATGAGCAGTTCTTC
CASSIGASYGYNEQFF
>TRBJ1-1|NA|NA|TRBV21-1
TGTGCCAGCAGCAAAGAGGGTAACACTGAAGCTTTCTTT
CASSKEGNTEAFF
>TRBJ2-2|NA|NA|TRBV30
TGTGCCTGCGACACCGGGGAGCTGTTTTTT
CACDTGELFF
>TRBJ2-7|NA|NA|TRBV6-2/TRBV6-3
TGTGCCAGCAGTTACGTCGACAGCTCCTACGAGCAGTACTTC
CASSYVDSSYEQYF